This TCR beta chain was observed in a study of cytomegalovirus exposure and HLA in healthy donors. Study-wide context: Tens of millions of unique TCRs, all from HLA-typed donors, were included in an early release of the data. Study-level points and caveats: In vitro, three CMV-associated chains proved specific for CMV antigens. Overall, some 160 TCR beta chains were annotated as cytomegalovirus-associated. Sequencing artifact likely explains a cluster of highly shared sequence variants.

PCR employed 60 Vbeta and 13 Jbeta primers. Assay: immunoSEQ multiplex PCR; the TCRdb copy retains only in-frame clones and omits some. Of about 82,000 clones in the sample, about 60% were seen once. Concerning this clone: Its specificity is not known.

The CDR3 runs 13 residues. With 5 bases removed from V and 4 bases from J, the gap between germline ends came to 12 bases. Germline V gene sequence: CDR1 LNHDA, CDR2 SQIVND (reference sequence). This receptor was identified in a woman aged 35 to 49 in good health and CMV-seropositive. The sequenced sample was PBMCs. The chain couples TRBV19 to TRBJ2-7; maybe TRBD1 (5 bases). The CDR3 DNA sequence: TGTGCCAGTAGTCCAGGGCTCATGTACGAGCAGTACTTC. Translated, it gives CASSPGLMYEQYF.